This TCR beta chain was sequenced for a study of shared clonotypes between healthy human individuals (TCRdb year 2020). For the wider study: The cohort comprised two women and a few men aged 18 to 49 years. For each donor, CD4 naive and CD4 memory were each run on three plates, CD8 naive on two plates, and CD8 memory on one plate. To estimate repertoire size and how much clonotype sharing occurs between individuals, the study deeply sequenced the blood TCR repertoires of several healthy adults. To increase sequencing depth and limit assay-specific biases, different laboratories used diverse techniques to prepare libraries and sequence TCR repertoires. Each donor's leukapheresis produced roughly between roughly 0.85 and 9.5 billion PBMCs. Overall study outcomes, separate from this receptor: Sharing across several donors was observed for 4.5% to 6.5% of naive CD4, about 4% of naive CD8, over 2% of memory CD4, and roughly 0.4% of memory CD8 clonotypes. Larger estimated clonotype richness was generally found for naive subsets than for memory subsets. Pairwise subsampling led to the expectation that sequencing depth would affect the degree of clonotype sharing among donors. Because the study included a small number of donors, the genetic and exposure-history diversity represented was limited. Rarefaction of sorted-subset datasets indicated incomplete sequencing despite the large sequencing depth. Compared with non-shared clonotypes, the clonotypes found in all four sorted-subset donors had higher generation probabilities. Only blood was sampled, and tissue TCR repertoires likely differ from those in blood.

Notes on this clone: The antigen this receptor binds is unknown. It has no much larger one-base neighbor in the sample; base qualities were not kept.

CD8 naive samples consisted of CD45RO-negative cells that were positively selected for CCR7, yielding a CD45RA+CCR7+ population without TemRA cells. The donors were healthy, HIV-negative adults who had no recently reported acute infections or vaccinations. Every donor was a Caucasian adult living in Nashville, Tennessee, USA. Blood was obtained by leukapheresis, after which PBMCs were separated by Ficoll-Histopaque density gradient centrifugation and cryopreserved in liquid nitrogen vapor phase. Analytical flow cytometry was used to check the purity and quantity of each magnetically sorted T cell population. Each sorted fraction had its genomic DNA isolated and then quantified by UV absorbance on a Nanodrop 2000c. Using the deep immunoSEQ assay, TCR CDR3 regions were amplified from genomic DNA by multiplex PCR. Extracted genomic DNA from each cell subset was distributed evenly across all wells of several immunoSEQ 96-well plates, and each plate was treated as a replicate. For sorted subsets, 200 to 250 ng genomic DNA, equal to 30,000 to 35,000 T cell genomes, was loaded into each replicate PCR. Purified libraries were measured with a Qubit 3.0 fluorometer, size-checked on a Bioanalyzer 2100, and measured again with the KAPA Library Quantification kit. Each immunoSEQ 96-well plate was sequenced on its own single-read 150-cycle Illumina NextSeq 550 flow cell. Turning to the authors' computational methods: Because the immunoSEQ output held only junctional sequences and lacked quality scores, the filtering could not match the filtering applied to full-length reads. Sequences were annotated with PyIR, a Python wrapper for IgBLAST v1.9, using IMGT germline references to assign V/J genes and CDR3. Reads were filtered out if the reads had weak V/J assignments (E-value above 1e-6), no CDR3, stop codons, out-of-frame junctions, or ambiguous translated residues. A V3J clonotype was defined by an identical inferred V gene, J gene, and CDR3 amino acid sequence. The percentage overlap between two repertoires was calculated by dividing the number of shared unique clonotypes by the size of the smaller repertoire. RTK rarefaction, the Chao1 estimator, and Recon v2.1 estimates of unobserved clonotypes were used to assess repertoire richness. For all TCRbeta clonotypes obtained by the gDNA method from a few donors, generation probabilities were computed with OLGA. As stored in TCRdb, this immuneACCESS dataset retains in-frame rearrangements with V and J assigned. A fraction of the clones does not appear; measured against another copy, unresolved V genes explain less than half of the discrepancy, and the remainder lacks a known reason. V and J calls and clone size follow that table, whereas D and trimming were derived from the DNA. Recorded for this sample are around 2,000,000 clones; 85% to 95% of them occurred a single time. The ten largest make up about 1.5% of the sample.

The clonotype comes from a man between 18 and 35 years old in good health. Some clones in this sample may be carry-over from other donors' samples. The sample was naive CD8+ T cells from PBMCs. The cell subset or site tag for this specimen amounts to: CD45RA+CCR7+.

The bases are TGTGCCAGCCTCGGGACTCCACGGGACGATGAGCAGTTCTTC. This yields the protein CASLGTPRDDEQFF. The sequence joins TRBV7-9 to TRBJ2-1; a weak D assignment points to TRBD2 (6 bases agree). The CDR1 and CDR2 encoded by the germline V gene (reference sequence) are SEHNR and FQNEAQ. The junction shows trimming of 8 bases on V and 8 bases on J, plus 19 bases between the germline ends. Including the terminal cysteine and phenylalanine, the CDR3 comprises 14 residues. Only the CDR3 region is kept as DNA, spanning 42 bases read in frame from base 1.